These 13 T cell receptor beta chains were all obtained from the same sample, sequenced in a study of blood T cell repertoires in COVID-19. Method: immunoSEQ multiplex PCR; TCRdb's copy keeps in-frame clones and lacks some. The sample has under 300,000 clones, about 88% seen once. The specimen sequenced was peripheral blood. The origin of the receptors is a woman aged 35 to 49 who had recovered from COVID-19.

The chain is built from TRBV6-5 and TRBJ1-2; 11 nucleotides line up with TRBD1. V lost 6 bases to trimming and J lost 8 bases; unmatched junction nucleotides: 5. This CDR3 has 13 amino acids. Germline-derived CDR1 and CDR2 are MNHEY and SVGAGI. The DNA of the CDR3 is TGTGCCAGCAGCTGGACAGGGGGCGCGGGCTACACCTTC. Encoded protein: CASSWTGGAGYTF.

The chain couples TRBV21-1 to TRBJ2-1; TRBD2 is the table's D call and was not checked against the DNA. TRBV21-1 has pseudogene status. The CDR3 runs 20 residues. CDR3 sequence: CASSKTLGTSGAFSYNEQFF. The CDR3 DNA sequence: TGTGCCAGCAGCAAAACTCTCGGGACTAGCGGAGCCTTCTCCTACAATGAGCAGTTCTTC.

The CDR3 region has the DNA TGTGCCAGCAGCTTAACAGGGGGTAATGAAAAACTGTTTTTT. Translating it yields CASSLTGGNEKLFF. The chain couples TRBV5-4 to TRBJ1-4; 8 nucleotides line up with TRBD1. The CDR3 totals 14 residues. Trimming at V came to 2 bases and at J to 4 bases, leaving 1 base not matched to a gene. In germline, CDR1 is SGHNT, CDR2 YYREEE (reference sequence).

This clone was counted a few times. V gene TRBV4-1 combines with J gene TRBJ1-5; no definite D call. Germline V CDR1 and CDR2: MGHRA, YSYEKL. CDR3 length: 16 residues. The ends were cut back, 0 bases at V and 4 bases at J, with 13 bases in the middle. CDR3 residues: CASSQEGSVMNQPQHF. Written as DNA, the CDR3 is TGCGCCAGCAGCCAAGAAGGCAGCGTGATGAATCAGCCCCAGCATTTT.

Only one count was recorded for this clone. The genes are TRBV11-2 and TRBJ1-2; possibly TRBD1 for D (5 bases). Trimming took 4 bases from V and 2 from J, leaving 14 bases between them. The CDR3 is 15 amino acids. The V gene's germline CDR1 is SGHAT and CDR2 FQNNGV. The CDR3 DNA follows: TGTGCCAGCAGCTACGACAGTAGAGGCAACTATGGCTACACCTTC. Translating gives CASSYDSRGNYGYTF. Combining the CDR3 with reference TRBV11-2 and TRBJ1-2 gives the whole variable domain EAGVAQSPRYKIIEKRQSVAFWCNPISGHATLYWYQQILGQGPKLLIQFQNNGVVDDSQLPKDRFSAERLKGVDSTLKIQPAKLEDSAVYLCASSYDSRGNYGYTFGSGTRLTVV.

About this clone: Other DNA sequences of this sample code for an identical CDR3. The rearrangement uses TRBV19 and TRBJ1-2; the match to TRBD1 covers 9 bases. V lost 8 bases, J lost 4 bases, and 5 bases stayed unmatched. The CDR3 is 13 residues long. Germline-derived CDR1 and CDR2 are LNHDA and SQIVND (reference sequence). CDR3 amino acids: CASGDRDSYGYTF. CDR3 nucleotides: TGTGCCAGTGGGGACAGGGACAGCTATGGCTACACCTTC.

The rearrangement joins TRBV3-1 (or the pseudogene TRBV3-2) to TRBJ2-7, with 14 bases lining up with TRBD2. CDR1 and CDR2 (germline): LGHDT, YNNKEL (reference sequence). The J segment lost 7 bases and the V segment lost 5 bases, leaving 10 bases of the junction unmatched. The CDR3 length is 16 residues. In DNA form, the CDR3 reads TGTGCCAGCAGCAAAAAGGGACTAGCGGGGGCGGGGGAGCAGTACTTC. This translates into CASSKKGLAGAGEQYF.

The chain has TRBV6-1 and TRBJ1-2, with 9 bases matching TRBD1. The J segment lost 5 bases and the V segment lost 6 bases, leaving 10 bases of the junction unmatched. The CDR3 extends over 15 amino acids. From germline, CDR1 is MNHNS and CDR2 SASEGT. CDR3 loop: CASSTRDRVVYGYTF. CDR3 DNA sequence: TGTGCCAGCAGCACCCGGGACAGGGTAGTGTATGGCTACACCTTC.

The V gene is TRBV7-9, the J gene TRBJ2-5; 12 bases are shared with TRBD2. V shed 4 bases and J 4 bases; nucleotides not matched to a gene: 4. CDR3 size: 15 residues. Germline V gene lookup returns CDR1 SEHNR and CDR2 FQNEAQ (reference sequence). CDR3 DNA: TGTGCCAGCAGCTCGACTAGCGGGAGAAGAGAGACCCAGTACTTC. Translating gives CASSSTSGRRETQYF.

CDR3 amino acids: CAGYDRDYGYTF. For the CDR3, the DNA is TGTGCCGGTTATGACAGGGACTATGGCTACACCTTC. The chain has TRBV2 and TRBJ1-2, with 7 positions matching TRBD1. The germline gives CDR1 SNHLY, CDR2 FYNNEI. CDR3 size: 12 residues. Trimming at V came to 11 bases and at J to 3 bases, leaving 6 bases not matched to a gene.

The chain joins TRBV2 to TRBJ1-3, with D tentatively TRBD1 (6 bases). Per germline, CDR1 SNHLY and CDR2 FYNNEI. This CDR3 spans 14 amino acids. V dropped 4 bases and J dropped 5 bases, with 12 bases sitting between them. CDR3 region: CASSGRQGRNTIYF. The CDR3, as DNA: TGTGCCAGCAGTGGGCGGCAGGGGAGAAACACCATATATTTT. Looking up the rest from reference TRBV2 and TRBJ1-3 gives the full variable domain: EPEVTQTPSHQVTQMGQEVILRCVPISNHLYFYWYRQILGQKVEFLVSFYNNEISEKSEIFDDQFSVERPDGSNFTLKIRSTKLEDSAMYFCASSGRQGRNTIYFGEGSWLTVV.

The chain links TRBV29-1 to TRBJ2-7, with D unresolved. The CDR3 is 12 residues long. With 5 bases removed from V and 0 bases from J, the gap between germline ends came to 8 bases. The germline V gene encodes CDR1 SQVTM and CDR2 ANQGSEA. CDR3 residues: CSVLSLSYEQYF. The CDR3 DNA follows: TGCAGCGTTCTCTCCCTCTCCTACGAGCAGTACTTC.

This clone has a handful of counts. The sample has other DNA sequences that encode this CDR3 too. The CDR3 spells CASSSQGNQPQHF. The CDR3 bases are TGTGCCAGCAGCTCACAGGGCAATCAGCCCCAGCATTTT. The chain has TRBV7-9 and TRBJ1-5, with D possibly being TRBD1 (5 bases). In germline, CDR1 is SEHNR, CDR2 FQNEAQ (reference sequence). This CDR3 spans 13 amino acids. The V and J ends lost 4 bases and 2 bases respectively, with 6 bases between them.